This T cell receptor beta chain was obtained from a study of graft-versus-host responses after intestinal transplantation. For the study at large: Anti-thymocyte globulin induction preceded two to four years of tacrolimus and steroid maintenance in all recipients. Overall study results and limits: There was an association between peak levels of circulating GvH clones and early post-transplant HvG declines. The authors found GvH clones in recipient marrow, some appearing first in ileum or blood.

Unmatched junction bases numbered 8, after V lost 6 bases and J lost 3 bases. Germline V lookup: CDR1 LNHDA, CDR2 SQIVND (reference sequence). This CDR3 is 16 amino acids long. Libraries were prepared by immunoSEQ multiplex PCR; TCRdb keeps only in-frame clonotypes and omits some of them. The sample lists about 85,000 clones; about four fifths were seen once. As to this clone: Its antigen is not known.

The chain has TRBV19 and TRBJ2-4; TRBD2 matches at 10 bases. The origin of this receptor is a human donor who received an intestinal transplant. Source: unstimulated CD4+ T cells sorted from spleen or lymph node cells, taken before intestinal transplant. The CDR3 sequence: CASRRGTSEDKNIQYF. The CDR3 DNA reads TGTGCCAGTAGGCGCGGGACTAGCGAGGACAAAAACATTCAGTACTTC.